This TCR beta chain is drawn from a study of brain T cells in children with intractable seizures. Study-level points and caveats: Clones missing pre-surgery may reflect undersampling of that blood sample.

Sequencing used immunoSEQ multiplex PCR; TCRdb keeps in-frame clones, though not all of them. This table has roughly 120,000 clones, under 95% appearing once. Only cases whose brain tissue showed the highest T cell transcript signatures were sequenced. In the case of this clone: The antigen is unknown.

The TCR comes from a boy less than two years old with hemimegalencephaly and intractable seizures. The sequenced sample was peripheral blood, obtained at surgery.

DNA for the CDR3: TGCGCCAGCAGCTTGAATCTGGGAAACTATGGCTACACCTTC. Amino acid sequence: CASSLNLGNYGYTF. J is TRBJ1-2 and V is TRBV5-1; D uncertain. The V gene's germline CDR1 is SGHRS and CDR2 YFSETQ. The V end lost 1 base, the J end lost 2 bases, and 9 bases lay between the germline ends. The CDR3 covers 14 residues. Filled out from reference TRBV5-1 and TRBJ1-2, the complete variable domain reads KAGVTQTPRYLIKTRGQQVTLSCSPISGHRSVSWYQQTPGQGLQFLFEYFSETQRNKGNFPGRFSGRQFSNSRSEMNVSTLELGDSALYLCASSLNLGNYGYTFGSGTRLTVV.